The clone carrying this T cell receptor beta chain was seen ten or more times. A library of TCRbeta sequences, prepared with unique molecular identifiers, was generated. TCRdb re-called the PCR reads through MiXCR, storing one row per CDR3 protein. Here the sample spans about 120,000 distinct CDR3 sequences, around 10% being singletons. The data originate from a study of T-cell reconstitution after alpha-beta-depleted transplantation in children. V gave up 6 bases and J gave up 0 bases, with 12 bases separating them. The length of the CDR3 is 15 residues. CDR1 is MNHNS and CDR2 is SASEGT in the germline V gene.

The material was PBMCs from the stem cell graft donor, obtained from the stem cell graft. This TCR came from a human donor who donated a stem cell graft to a child with acute lymphoblastic leukemia. The rearrangement joins TRBV6-1 to TRBJ1-3; D gene uncertain. CDR3 sequence (DNA): TGTGCCAGCAGCCGGGGTGGGAACTCTGGAAACACCATATATTTT. This sequence encodes CASSRGGNSGNTIYF.